Detailed here is one TCR beta chain. Its antigen is as yet unknown. This sample was taken from a study of cytomegalovirus exposure and HLA in healthy donors. The CDR3 totals 16 residues. V lost 5 bases and J lost 4; bases outside the gene matches: 8. Germline CDR1 MNHEY, CDR2 SMNVEV (reference sequence). Study outcomes and limitations: Cytomegalovirus status was reportedly diagnosed by the classifier with high sensitivity and specificity.

The protocol was immunoSEQ multiplex PCR, while the TCRdb copy is restricted to in-frame clones and leaves out a portion. The sample contains 70,000 to 80,000 clones, approximately 95% of which appear only once. The donors were in the roughly 130-subject validation cohort; that cohort was separate from the 666-subject first cohort. The material sequenced was PBMCs. The chain carries TRBV27 and TRBJ1-5; 10 bases are a match to TRBD1. This TCR was recovered from a woman between 18 and 29 years old in good health and CMV-seronegative. CDR3 DNA: TGTGCCAGCAGTCCCAGACAGGGGGCTGGAAATCAGCCCCAGCATTTT. Amino acids: CASSPRQGAGNQPQHF.